Listed below are T cell receptor beta chains from one sample, sequenced in a study of monozygotic twins with cystic fibrosis. Some clones are missing from TCRdb's copy, which holds only in-frame ones; the method was immunoSEQ multiplex PCR. Of about 36,000 clones in the sample, about 87% were seen once. Sequencing input: blood. The receptors were gathered from a girl aged 2 to 9 with cystic fibrosis. Each CDR3 is given without its conserved first and last residue. The size of a clone is reported for some rows only, either as once, few or many, or as a class for expanded clones.

J: TRBJ2-3; V: TRBV10-3; size: -; CDR3: AISTRSGVSTDTQY
J: TRBJ1-1; V: TRBV2; size: -; CDR3: ASTNTGLTEAF
J: TRBJ1-1; V: TRBV6-6; size: -; CDR3: ASPAPGNRVTEAF
J: TRBJ2-2; V: TRBV5-1; size: -; CDR3: AHREMADTGELF
J: TRBJ2-3; V: TRBV4-1; size: -; CDR3: ASSWRGDATDTQY
J: TRBJ2-1; V: TRBV20-1; size: -; CDR3: SARDPRGGF
J: TRBJ1-1; V: TRBV10-3; size: few; CDR3: AISGSSFGRPAEAF
J: TRBJ1-2; V: TRBV7-2; size: -; CDR3: ASSFLFPEGYT
J: TRBJ1-6; V: TRBV9; size: once; CDR3: ASSGTGTPNSPLH
J: TRBJ2-3; V: TRBV9; size: -; CDR3: ASSRDRATDTQY
J: TRBJ2-7; V: TRBV16; size: -; CDR3: ASSSPGRASSYEQY
J: TRBJ2-4; V: TRBV4-3; size: -; CDR3: ASSQIATRDKNIQY
J: TRBJ1-2; V: TRBV6-6; size: -; CDR3: ASSYRSLGYT
J: TRBJ1-4; V: TRBV14; size: -; CDR3: ASSLTGREKLF
J: TRBJ2-7; V: TRBV10-3; size: -; CDR3: AISPGPSYEQY
J: TRBJ2-7; V: TRBV18; size: -; CDR3: ASSSGATYEQY
J: TRBJ2-5; V: TRBV5-1; size: once; CDR3: ASSLGGFQETQY
J: TRBJ1-1; V: TRBV5-1; size: once; CDR3: ASSFTRGDTEAF
J: TRBJ2-5; V: TRBV29-1; size: -; CDR3: SVPAGGRQETQY
J: TRBJ2-7; V: TRBV11-2; size: -; CDR3: ASSSVSGTSIYEQY
J: TRBJ2-7; V: TRBV7-8; size: -; CDR3: ASSVRAGTSGGPPYEQY
J: TRBJ2-7; V: TRBV5-6; size: -; CDR3: ASSVPRTGEYEQY
J: TRBJ2-7; V: TRBV19; size: -; CDR3: ASRYRLGSSYEQY
J: TRBJ1-5; V: TRBV19; size: -; CDR3: ASTPGGSYQPQH
J: TRBJ2-6; V: TRBV18; size: -; CDR3: ASSPLQEISGANVLT
J: TRBJ1-5; V: TRBV6-5; size: -; CDR3: ASRPRTVGLQPQH
J: TRBJ2-2; V: TRBV30; size: -; CDR3: AWSVPGVGFTGELF
J: TRBJ2-5; V: TRBV9; size: -; CDR3: ASSVVDRAETQY
J: TRBJ2-3; V: TRBV5-1; size: -; CDR3: ASSLGVTSSDTQY
J: TRBJ2-5; V: TRBV4-2; size: -; CDR3: ASSQDPLAGGQETQY